The 21 T cell receptor beta chains below come from one sample, sequenced in a study of blood T cell repertoires in COVID-19. Sequencing was performed with immunoSEQ multiplex PCR; in TCRdb, only in-frame clones are kept and a portion is missing. Of some 74,000 clones in the sample, more than 70% are singletons; the top ten hold about 16%. The sequencing sample was made of peripheral blood. The receptor set was obtained from an older man with active or convalescent COVID-19.

This rearrangement joins TRBV5-5 to TRBJ1-1, with D possibly matching TRBD1 (6 bases). Germline-derived CDR1 and CDR2 are SGHKS and YYEKEE (reference sequence). Between the trimmed V and J ends, which lost 5 bases and 4 bases, there was a span of 15 bases. The CDR3 has 14 residues. As DNA, the CDR3 is TGTGCCAGCAGTCAAGAGGGGGTGGGCACTGAAGCTTTCTTT. Its translation is CASSQEGVGTEAFF.

The J gene is TRBJ1-5, the V gene TRBV2; the match to TRBD1 covers 8 bases. Per germline, CDR1 SNHLY and CDR2 FYNNEI. J gave up 5 bases and V 5 bases, and 8 bases lay outside the gene matches. The length of the CDR3 is 15 residues. The chain's CDR3 is CASSWDRYTDQPQHF. As DNA, the CDR3 is TGTGCCAGCAGTTGGGACAGGTATACCGATCAGCCCCAGCATTTT.

This clone appeared once. This chain joins TRBV11-2 and TRBJ2-1; maybe TRBD2 (6 bases). V was shortened by 5 bases and J by 8 bases, with 10 bases between the two germline ends. The length of the CDR3 is 12 residues. Germline CDR1 SGHAT, CDR2 FQNNGV. DNA of the CDR3: TGTGCCAGCAGCGGTGGGGGGTATGAGCAGTTCTTC. The encoded protein is CASSGGGYEQFF.

V usage is TRBV2 and J usage is TRBJ1-5; D is uncertain. Germline V gene sequence: CDR1 SNHLY, CDR2 FYNNEI. The CDR3 sequence is 15 residues long. Trimming left V 6 bases short and J 4 bases short, with 16 bases between. CDR3 nucleotides: TGTGCCAGCAGGGGAATGGGAGGGTGGAATCAGCCCCAGCATTTT. Its protein is CASRGMGGWNQPQHF. Looking up the rest from reference TRBV2 and TRBJ1-5 gives the full variable domain: EPEVTQTPSHQVTQMGQEVILRCVPISNHLYFYWYRQILGQKVEFLVSFYNNEISEKSEIFDDQFSVERPDGSNFTLKIRSTKLEDSAMYFCASRGMGGWNQPQHFGDGTRLSIL.

V and J are TRBV11-2 and TRBJ1-2, with unresolved D. Trimming shortened V by 4 bases and J by 3 bases, and 18 bases separated the two germline ends. This CDR3 spans 16 amino acids. CDR1 and CDR2 from the germline V gene are SGHAT and FQNNGV. CDR3 protein: CASSSLKSTAYYGYTF. In DNA form, the CDR3 reads TGTGCCAGCAGCTCACTGAAGAGTACCGCCTACTATGGCTACACCTTC.

The chain uses TRBV9 and TRBJ1-5; D gene ambiguous. Germline CDR1 is SGDLS and CDR2 is YYNGEE. The CDR3 has 11 residues. V dropped 1 base and J dropped 9 bases, with 5 bases sitting between them. In DNA form, the CDR3 reads TGTGCCAGCAGCGTAAACGGGCCCCAGCATTTT. Translated: CASSVNGPQHF.

The J gene is TRBJ2-1, the V gene TRBV28, with D tentatively TRBD2 (5 bases). The CDR3 consists of 16 residues. Per germline, CDR1 MDHEN and CDR2 SYDVKM. Trimming took off 5 bases at V and 4 bases at J, with 18 bases between the two ends. CDR3 nucleotides: TGTGCCAGCAGTGGAAGTGGGAATAGCGTTTACAATGAGCAGTTCTTC. Protein sequence: CASSGSGNSVYNEQFF.

This chain connects TRBV27 to TRBJ2-7; 7 positions agree with TRBD1. There are 14 residues in the CDR3. Germline V lookup: CDR1 MNHEY, CDR2 SMNVEV (reference sequence). Trimming at V came to 6 bases and at J to 6 bases, leaving 11 bases not matched to a gene. The CDR3 loop reads CASSRQGEGGEQYF. Here the CDR3 DNA reads TGTGCCAGCAGCCGTCAGGGGGAAGGGGGCGAGCAGTACTTC.

The CDR3 is CATSDLWQYNEQFF. The CDR3, as DNA: TGTGCCACCAGTGATTTGTGGCAATACAATGAGCAGTTCTTC. This chain connects TRBV24-1 to TRBJ2-1; the D is unclear. V was trimmed by 0 bases and J by 4 bases, leaving 6 bases between them. Germline V CDR1 and CDR2: KGHDR, SFDVKD. The CDR3 contains 14 residues.

V gene TRBV21-1 combines with J gene TRBJ2-5; the table's D call TRBD1 went unverified against the DNA. TRBV21-1 is noted as a pseudogene. The CDR3 covers 16 residues. The CDR3 is CASSKETTGEEETQYF. The CDR3 DNA reads TGTGCCAGCAGCAAAGAGACGACAGGGGAGGAGGAGACCCAGTACTTC.

This chain links TRBV2 with TRBJ1-3, with 7 positions matching TRBD1. This CDR3 is 15 amino acids long. The germline V gene has CDR1 SNHLY and CDR2 FYNNEI. Losses at the gene ends were 7 bases for V and 0 bases for J; bases not matched to a gene: 6. CDR3 sequence reads: CASTGQPRSGNTIYF. The CDR3 nucleotides read TGTGCCAGCACGGGACAGCCCCGCTCTGGAAACACCATATATTTT.

This clone appeared a few times. The chain uses TRBV11-2 and TRBJ1-4; possible D gene TRBD1, 5 bases. Trimming left V 1 base short and J 1 base short, with 13 bases between. This CDR3 spans 17 amino acids. Germline V gene lookup returns CDR1 SGHAT and CDR2 FQNNGV. CDR3 sequence (DNA): TGTGCCAGCAGCTTAGGCCCGGGGCGGGGAACTAATGAAAAACTGTTTTTT. Translation gives CASSLGPGRGTNEKLFF.

This clone has ten or more counts. This chain uses TRBV14 with TRBJ2-7; tentatively, D is TRBD1 (6 bases). V lost 5 bases and J lost 4, with 12 bases in between. The CDR3 totals 13 residues. CDR1 is SGHDN, CDR2 FVKESK, per germline. The CDR3, as DNA: TGTGCCAGCAGCGATCCAAGGGGGTACGAGCAGTACTTC. It yields the protein CASSDPRGYEQYF. The whole variable domain, remainder taken from reference TRBV14 and TRBJ2-7, is EAGVTQFPSHSVIEKGQTVTLRCDPISGHDNLYWYRRVMGKEIKFLLHFVKESKQDESGMPNNRFLAERTGGTYSTLKVQPAELEDSGVYFCASSDPRGYEQYFGPGTRLTVT.

The chain joins TRBV9 to TRBJ2-5; a weak D match, TRBD2 (5 bases). Trimming pared 3 bases from V and 2 bases from J, leaving 14 bases between. The CDR3 is made up of 15 amino acids. Germline values: CDR1 SGDLS, CDR2 YYNGEE. As DNA, the CDR3 is TGTGCCAGCAGCGCCTTTGCGAGGGCTCAAGAGACCCAGTACTTC. It yields the protein CASSAFARAQETQYF.

The CDR3 DNA follows: TGTGCCAGCAGTGGGGGCCCTCAGGGGAACACTGAAGCTTTCTTT. It yields the protein CASSGGPQGNTEAFF. The chain couples TRBV25-1 to TRBJ1-1; weak D call: TRBD1 (5 bases). The CDR3 runs 15 residues. The germline gives CDR1 MGHDK, CDR2 SYGVNS. The V end lost 4 bases, the J end lost 1 base, and 13 bases lay between the germline ends.

The V call is TRBV9, the J call TRBJ2-7, with D perhaps matching TRBD1 (5 bases). The CDR3 loop spans 15 amino acids. Germline V gene sequence: CDR1 SGDLS, CDR2 YYNGEE. The V gene lost 0 bases and the J gene lost 5 bases, with 15 bases spanning the gap. As DNA, the CDR3 is TGTGCCAGCAGCGTAGACCCAGGGATTGAGGACGAGCAGTACTTC. Protein product: CASSVDPGIEDEQYF.

This clone was observed a single time. This chain links TRBV28 with TRBJ2-3; tentatively, D is TRBD1 (6 bases). Trimming stripped 2 bases from V and 3 bases from J, with 9 bases between. The V gene's germline CDR1 is MDHEN and CDR2 SYDVKM. The CDR3 is made up of 14 amino acids. Here the CDR3 reads CASSLGGPTDTQYF. Written as DNA, the CDR3 is TGTGCCAGCAGTTTAGGGGGCCCAACAGATACGCAGTATTTT.

V and J are TRBV19 and TRBJ1-2; tentatively, D is TRBD1 (6 bases). The V gene lost 4 bases and the J gene lost 5 bases, with 17 bases spanning the gap. CDR1 LNHDA and CDR2 SQIVND come from the germline V gene (reference sequence). CDR3 size: 15 residues. The chain's CDR3 is CASSRQETESYGYTF. The DNA of the CDR3 is TGTGCCAGTAGTAGACAGGAGACAGAATCTTATGGCTACACCTTC.

This clone was detected once. The CDR3 protein is CASSDLGAAREQYF. In DNA, the CDR3 is TGTGCCAGCAGTGACCTGGGGGCAGCTCGGGAGCAGTACTTC. J is TRBJ2-7 and V is TRBV2; TRBD1 might be the D (6 bases). V was clipped by 3 bases and J by 7 bases, with 16 bases between them. In germline, CDR1 is SNHLY, CDR2 FYNNEI. The CDR3 is 14 residues long.

The V gene is TRBV19, the J gene TRBJ1-1, with a tentative D call TRBD1 (6 bases). This CDR3 is built from 13 residues. Trimming removed 7 bases at V and 9 bases at J, with 18 bases between. Germline V gives CDR1 LNHDA, CDR2 SQIVND (reference sequence). The CDR3 DNA is TGTGCCAGTATCGGGAGGACAGAGGAAAAAGCTTTCTTT. Protein product: CASIGRTEEKAFF.

V gene TRBV5-1 combines with J gene TRBJ2-7; TRBD2 is a possible D gene (5 bases). The CDR3 extends over 16 amino acids. The ends were cut back, 0 bases at V and 0 bases at J, with 13 bases in the middle. Germline V gene sequence: CDR1 SGHRS, CDR2 YFSETQ. The CDR3 region has the DNA TGCGCCAGCAGCTTGGGTGGTGCCACTAGCTCCTACGAGCAGTACTTC. Its protein is CASSLGGATSSYEQYF.